This T cell receptor beta chain appears in the sequencing data of a study of blood T cell repertoires in COVID-19. Study in general: Samples came from the United States, Italy and Spain, spanning acute and convalescent COVID-19. From T cells, B-cell-depleted T cells, or PBMCs came the material, which was cDNA or gDNA.

Germline loops: CDR1 SEHNR, CDR2 FQNEAQ (reference sequence). The CDR3 consists of 15 residues. In the source study's methods: Nucleated cell number was recorded as an estimate derived from reference gene primer amplification. This table comes from immunoSEQ multiplex PCR, and its TCRdb copy is limited to in-frame clones, with some not included. The D gene and trimming were derived from the DNA, and the V and J assignments and clone size from that table. This repertoire shows fewer than 60,000 clones, 78% found once; its top ten account for about 25%. This clone was counted only a few times. The gene calls are TRBV7-9 and TRBJ1-2, with 9 bases identical to TRBD1. Material for sequencing was peripheral blood. This receptor was identified in a human donor in a cohort sampled during active COVID-19. The CDR3 bases are TGTGCTTACACAGGGGGCGATTCTCTCTATGAGGGCTACACCTTC. Its translation is CAYTGGDSLYEGYTF.